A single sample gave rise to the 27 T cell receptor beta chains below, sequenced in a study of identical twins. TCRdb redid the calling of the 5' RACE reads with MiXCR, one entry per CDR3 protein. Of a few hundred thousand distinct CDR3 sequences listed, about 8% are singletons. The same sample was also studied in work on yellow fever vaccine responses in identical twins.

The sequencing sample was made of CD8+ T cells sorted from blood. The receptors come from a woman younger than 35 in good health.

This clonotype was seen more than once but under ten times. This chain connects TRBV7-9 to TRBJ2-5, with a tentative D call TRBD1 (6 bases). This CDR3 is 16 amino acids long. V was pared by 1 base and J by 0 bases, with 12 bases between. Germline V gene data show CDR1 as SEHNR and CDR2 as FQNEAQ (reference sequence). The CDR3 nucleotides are TGTGCCAGCAGCTTAGGCGAGGGGGAGTACCAAGAGACCCAGTACTTC. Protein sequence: CASSLGEGEYQETQYF.

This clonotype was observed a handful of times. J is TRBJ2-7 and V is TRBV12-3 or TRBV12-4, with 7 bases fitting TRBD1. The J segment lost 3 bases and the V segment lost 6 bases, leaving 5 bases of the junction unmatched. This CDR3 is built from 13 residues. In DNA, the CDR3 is TGTGCCAGCAGAGGCGACAGGGACTACGAGCAGTACTTC. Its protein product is CASRGDRDYEQYF.

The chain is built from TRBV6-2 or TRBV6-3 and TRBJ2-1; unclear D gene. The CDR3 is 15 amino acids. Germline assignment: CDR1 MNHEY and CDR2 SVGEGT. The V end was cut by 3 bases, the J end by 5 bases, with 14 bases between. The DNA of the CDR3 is TGTGCCAGCAGTTATATCCGGACCAGCAACAATGAGCAGTTCTTC. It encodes CASSYIRTSNNEQFF.

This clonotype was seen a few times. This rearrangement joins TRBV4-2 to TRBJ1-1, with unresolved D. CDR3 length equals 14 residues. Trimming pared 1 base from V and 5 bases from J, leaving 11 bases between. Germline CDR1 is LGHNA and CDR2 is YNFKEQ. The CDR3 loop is CASSQGAGWTEAFF. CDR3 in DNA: TGTGCCAGCAGCCAAGGCGCAGGTTGGACTGAAGCTTTCTTT.

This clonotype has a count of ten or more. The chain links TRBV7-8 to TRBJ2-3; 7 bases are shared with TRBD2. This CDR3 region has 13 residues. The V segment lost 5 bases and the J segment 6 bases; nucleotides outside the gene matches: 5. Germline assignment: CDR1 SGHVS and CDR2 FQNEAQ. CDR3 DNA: TGTGCCAGCAGCCTACTGCGGGAGGATACGCAGTATTTT. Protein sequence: CASSLLREDTQYF.

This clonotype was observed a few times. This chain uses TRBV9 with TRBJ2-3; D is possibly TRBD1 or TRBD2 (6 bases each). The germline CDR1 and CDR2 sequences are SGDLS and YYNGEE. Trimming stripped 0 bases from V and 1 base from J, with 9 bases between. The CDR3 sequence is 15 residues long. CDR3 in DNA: TGTGCCAGCAGCGTAGGGGGGGCGCGCACAGATACGCAGTATTTT. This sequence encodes CASSVGGARTDTQYF.

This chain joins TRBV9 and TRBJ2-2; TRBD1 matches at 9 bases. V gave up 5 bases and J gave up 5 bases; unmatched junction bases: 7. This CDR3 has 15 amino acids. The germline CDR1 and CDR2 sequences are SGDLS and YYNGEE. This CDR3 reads CASRVGTGSTGELFF. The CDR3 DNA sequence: TGTGCCAGCAGGGTGGGGACAGGGTCGACCGGGGAGCTGTTTTTT.

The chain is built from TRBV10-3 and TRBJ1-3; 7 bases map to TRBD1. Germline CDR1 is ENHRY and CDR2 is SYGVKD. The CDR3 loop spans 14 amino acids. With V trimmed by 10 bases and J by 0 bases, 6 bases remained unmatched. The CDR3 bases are TGTGCCACCGGGGACAGCGACTCTGGAAACACCATATATTTT. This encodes CATGDSDSGNTIYF.

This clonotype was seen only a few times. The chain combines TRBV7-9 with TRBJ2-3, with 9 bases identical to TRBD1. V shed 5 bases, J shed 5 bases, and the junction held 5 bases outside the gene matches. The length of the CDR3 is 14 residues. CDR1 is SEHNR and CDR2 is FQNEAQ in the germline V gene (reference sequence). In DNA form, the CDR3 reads TGTGCCAGCAGCGCCGGGACAGGGATAGATACGCAGTATTTT. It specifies CASSAGTGIDTQYF.

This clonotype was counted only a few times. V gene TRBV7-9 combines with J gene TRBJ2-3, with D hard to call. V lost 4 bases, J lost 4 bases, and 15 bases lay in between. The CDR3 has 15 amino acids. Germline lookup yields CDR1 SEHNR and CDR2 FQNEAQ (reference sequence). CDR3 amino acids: CASSSNARSADTQYF. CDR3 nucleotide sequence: TGTGCCAGCAGCTCTAACGCCAGAAGTGCAGATACGCAGTATTTT.

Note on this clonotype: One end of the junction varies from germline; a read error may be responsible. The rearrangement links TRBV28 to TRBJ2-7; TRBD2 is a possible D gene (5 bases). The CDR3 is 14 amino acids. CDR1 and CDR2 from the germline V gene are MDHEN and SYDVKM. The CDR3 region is CARSFEGSSYEQYF. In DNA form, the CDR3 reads TGTGCCCGCAGTTTCGAGGGCAGCTCCTACGAGCAGTACTTC.

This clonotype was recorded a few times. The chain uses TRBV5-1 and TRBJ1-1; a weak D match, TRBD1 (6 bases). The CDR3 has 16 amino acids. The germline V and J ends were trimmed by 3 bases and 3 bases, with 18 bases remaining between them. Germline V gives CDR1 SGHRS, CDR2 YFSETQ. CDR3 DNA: TGCGCCAGCAGCTACCTTGGGGGCCCGGGGGACACTGAAGCTTTCTTT. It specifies CASSYLGGPGDTEAFF. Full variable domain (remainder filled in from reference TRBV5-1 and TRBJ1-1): KAGVTQTPRYLIKTRGQQVTLSCSPISGHRSVSWYQQTPGQGLQFLFEYFSETQRNKGNFPGRFSGRQFSNSRSEMNVSTLELGDSALYLCASSYLGGPGDTEAFFGQGTRLTVV.

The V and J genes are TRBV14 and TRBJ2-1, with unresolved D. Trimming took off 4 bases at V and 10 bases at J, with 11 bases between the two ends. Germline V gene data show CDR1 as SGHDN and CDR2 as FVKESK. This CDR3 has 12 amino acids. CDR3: CASSRLPREQFF. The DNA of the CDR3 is TGTGCCAGCAGCCGCCTGCCCAGAGAGCAGTTCTTC.

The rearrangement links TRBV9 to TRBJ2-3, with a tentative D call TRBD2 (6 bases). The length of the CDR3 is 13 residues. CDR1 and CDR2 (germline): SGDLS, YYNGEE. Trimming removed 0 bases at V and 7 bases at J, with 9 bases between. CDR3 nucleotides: TGTGCCAGCAGCGTAGGGGGGGAATATACGCAGTATTTT. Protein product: CASSVGGEYTQYF.

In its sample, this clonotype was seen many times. CDR3 in amino acids: CASSQENGRWWTGAGPGELFF. As DNA, the CDR3 is TGTGCCAGCAGCCAAGAAAATGGGAGATGGTGGACAGGGGCCGGCCCCGGGGAGCTGTTTTTT. The rearrangement links TRBV21-1 to TRBJ2-2; the DNA was not used to check the table's D call, TRBD1. TRBV21-1 is a listed pseudogene. The CDR3 sequence is 21 residues long.

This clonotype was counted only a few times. CDR3 coding DNA: TGTGCCAGCATCGCCGACAATCAAGAGACCCAGTACTTC. The encoded protein is CASIADNQETQYF. This chain joins TRBV14 and TRBJ2-5; D gene uncertain. The germline V and J ends were trimmed by 7 bases and 2 bases, with 11 bases remaining between them. This CDR3 has 13 amino acids. Germline V gene sequence: CDR1 SGHDN, CDR2 FVKESK.

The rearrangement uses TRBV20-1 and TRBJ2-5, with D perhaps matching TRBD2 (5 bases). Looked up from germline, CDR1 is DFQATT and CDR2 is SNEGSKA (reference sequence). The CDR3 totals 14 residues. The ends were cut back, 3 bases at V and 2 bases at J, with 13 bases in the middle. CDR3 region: CSARIGSGQETQYF. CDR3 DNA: TGCAGTGCTAGGATTGGCAGCGGACAAGAGACCCAGTACTTC.

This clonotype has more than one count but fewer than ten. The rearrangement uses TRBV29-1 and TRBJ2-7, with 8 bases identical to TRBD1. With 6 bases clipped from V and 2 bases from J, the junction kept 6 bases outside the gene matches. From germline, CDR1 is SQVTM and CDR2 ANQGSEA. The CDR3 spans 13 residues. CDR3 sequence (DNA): TGCAGCGTCGGGGACAGGACGACCTACGAGCAGTACTTC. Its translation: CSVGDRTTYEQYF.

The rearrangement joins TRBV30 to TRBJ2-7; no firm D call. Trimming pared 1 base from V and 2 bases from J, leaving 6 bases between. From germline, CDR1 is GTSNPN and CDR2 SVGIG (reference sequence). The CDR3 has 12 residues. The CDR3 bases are TGTGCCTGGAGTGCCTTGGCCTACGAGCAGTACTTC. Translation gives CAWSALAYEQYF.

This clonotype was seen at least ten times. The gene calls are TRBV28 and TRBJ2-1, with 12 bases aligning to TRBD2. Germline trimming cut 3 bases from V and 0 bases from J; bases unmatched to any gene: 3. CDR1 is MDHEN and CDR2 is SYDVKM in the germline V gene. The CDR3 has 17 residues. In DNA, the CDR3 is TGTGCCAGCAGTTTCGGACTAGCGGGGAACTCCTACAATGAGCAGTTCTTC. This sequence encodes CASSFGLAGNSYNEQFF.

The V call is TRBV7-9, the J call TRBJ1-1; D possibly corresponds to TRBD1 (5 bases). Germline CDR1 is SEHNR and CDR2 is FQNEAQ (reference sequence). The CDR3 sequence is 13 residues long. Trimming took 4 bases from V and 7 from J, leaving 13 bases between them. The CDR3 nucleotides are TGTGCCAGCAGCTCGGTAGGGGTAGTTGAAGCTTTCTTT. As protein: CASSSVGVVEAFF.

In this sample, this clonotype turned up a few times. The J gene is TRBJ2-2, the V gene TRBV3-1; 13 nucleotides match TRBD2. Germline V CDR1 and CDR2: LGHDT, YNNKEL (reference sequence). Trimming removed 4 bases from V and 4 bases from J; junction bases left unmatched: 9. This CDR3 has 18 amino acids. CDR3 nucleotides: TGTGCCAGCAGCCTCCTCTCCGGACTAGCGGGAGCCACCGGGGAGCTGTTTTTT. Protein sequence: CASSLLSGLAGATGELFF.

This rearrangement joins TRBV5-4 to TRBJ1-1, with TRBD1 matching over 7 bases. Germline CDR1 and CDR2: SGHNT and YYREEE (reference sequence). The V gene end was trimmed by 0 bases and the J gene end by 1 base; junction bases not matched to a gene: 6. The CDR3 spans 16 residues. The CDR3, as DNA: TGTGCCAGCAGCTTGGTACCGGGACAGAAGAACACTGAAGCTTTCTTT. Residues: CASSLVPGQKNTEAFF.

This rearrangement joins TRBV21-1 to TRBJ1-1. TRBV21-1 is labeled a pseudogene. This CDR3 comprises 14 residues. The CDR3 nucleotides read TGTGCCAGCAGCAAAGGAGTTGGGGACACTGAAGCTTTCTTT. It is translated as CASSKGVGDTEAFF.

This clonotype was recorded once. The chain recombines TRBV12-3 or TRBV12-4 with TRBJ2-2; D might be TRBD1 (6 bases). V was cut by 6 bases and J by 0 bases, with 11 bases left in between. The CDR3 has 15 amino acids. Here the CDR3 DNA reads TGTGCCAGCAGCCCCACAGGGTCGAACACCGGGGAGCTGTTTTTT. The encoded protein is CASSPTGSNTGELFF.

CDR3: CASSAMSTDTQYF. CDR3 DNA: TGTGCCAGTTCCGCGATGAGCACAGATACGCAGTATTTT. The chain combines TRBV11-3 with TRBJ2-3; no clear D. CDR3 size: 13 residues. The ends were cut back, 9 bases at V and 0 bases at J, with 10 bases in the middle. From germline, CDR1 is SGHNT and CDR2 YENEEA.

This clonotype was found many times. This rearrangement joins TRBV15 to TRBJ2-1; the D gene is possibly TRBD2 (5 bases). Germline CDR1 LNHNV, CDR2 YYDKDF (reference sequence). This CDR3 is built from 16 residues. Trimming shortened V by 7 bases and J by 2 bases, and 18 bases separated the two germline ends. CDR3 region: CATTLPSGVTYNEQFF. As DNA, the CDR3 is TGTGCCACCACCCTCCCGAGCGGAGTAACCTACAATGAGCAGTTCTTC.